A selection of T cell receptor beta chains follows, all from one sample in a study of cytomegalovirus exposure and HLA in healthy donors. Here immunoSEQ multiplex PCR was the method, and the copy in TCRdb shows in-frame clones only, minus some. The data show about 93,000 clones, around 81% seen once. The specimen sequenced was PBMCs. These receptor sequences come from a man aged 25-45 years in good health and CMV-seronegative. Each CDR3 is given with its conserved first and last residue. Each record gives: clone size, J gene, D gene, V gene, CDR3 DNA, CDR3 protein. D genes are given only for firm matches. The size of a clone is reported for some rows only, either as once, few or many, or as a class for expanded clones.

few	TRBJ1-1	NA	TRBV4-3	TGCGCCAGCAGCCAAGGAATTAGCACTGAAGCTTTCTTT	CASSQGISTEAFF
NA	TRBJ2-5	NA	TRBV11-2	TGTGCCAGCAGCCTCGGGGACCAAGAGACCCAGTACTTC	CASSLGDQETQYF
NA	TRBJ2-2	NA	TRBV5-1	TGCGCCAGCAGCTTTCTACAGGGCGCATGGACCGGGGAGCTGTTTTTT	CASSFLQGAWTGELFF
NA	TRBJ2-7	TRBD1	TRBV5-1	TGCGCCAGCAGCCTGGTAGGACAGGCAGCTTACGAGCAGTACTTC	CASSLVGQAAYEQYF
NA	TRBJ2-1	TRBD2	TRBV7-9	TGTGCCAGCCAACCGGCCTGGACTAGCGGGCGCCCCTCCGATGAGCAGTTCTTC	CASQPAWTSGRPSDEQFF
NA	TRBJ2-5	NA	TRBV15	TGTGCCACCAGCAGAGACAGGGTAGAAAAGACCCAGTACTTC	CATSRDRVEKTQYF
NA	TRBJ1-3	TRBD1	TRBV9	TGTGCCAGTGGGGGACAGGAAAAAAGCTCTGGAAACACCATATATTTT	CASGGQEKSSGNTIYF
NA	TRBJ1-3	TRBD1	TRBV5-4	TGTGCCAGCAGCCCCAGGGGACAGGGGACTCTTACCTCTGGAAACACCATATATTTT	CASSPRGQGTLTSGNTIYF
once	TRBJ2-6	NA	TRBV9	TGTGCCAGCAGCATCAACAGGGACTCTGGGGCCAACGTCCTGACTTTC	CASSINRDSGANVLTF
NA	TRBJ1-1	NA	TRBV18	TGTGCCAGCTCACCAACAGGGCACGCTGAAGCTTTCTTT	CASSPTGHAEAFF
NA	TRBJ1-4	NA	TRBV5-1	TGCGCCAGCAGCTTGGCAGCAACTAATGAAAAACTGTTTTTT	CASSLAATNEKLFF
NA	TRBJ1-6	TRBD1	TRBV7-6	TGTGCCAGCAGCATAGGACAGGGTTCTCCCCTCCACTTT	CASSIGQGSPLHF
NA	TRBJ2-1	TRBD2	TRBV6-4	TGTGCCAGCAGTGGGACTAGCGGGAACAATGAGCAGTTCTTC	CASSGTSGNNEQFF
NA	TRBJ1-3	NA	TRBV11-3	TGTGCCAGCAGCTTTGGCAGGAACTCTGGAAACACCATATATTTT	CASSFGRNSGNTIYF